This entry is about one T cell receptor (beta chain). Here immunoSEQ multiplex PCR was the method, and the copy in TCRdb shows in-frame clones only, minus some. The sample yields some 96,000 clones, 88% seen once. This sample was included in a study of T cell responses to AZD1222 COVID-19 vaccine. This CDR3 region has 16 residues. Trimming stripped 4 bases from V and 0 bases from J, with 13 bases between. CDR1 and CDR2 (germline): MNHNS, SASEGT. The chain combines TRBV6-1 with TRBJ1-5; D not resolved. This specimen consisted of peripheral blood, obtained on day 0 of AZD1222 vaccination. The origin of this receptor is an adult in good health. The CDR3, as DNA: TGTGCCAGCAGTGCACCGGGAGGTTATAGCAATCAGCCCCAGCATTTT. Its translation: CASSAPGGYSNQPQHF.